The rows below give T cell receptor beta chains drawn from one sample of a study of neoadjuvant anti-PD-1 for oral cavity cancer. Method: immunoSEQ multiplex PCR; TCRdb's copy keeps in-frame clones and lacks some. The sample includes about 13,000 clones, over 70% seen only once; the top ten take roughly 3.2%. Material: PBMCs, obtained before nivolumab (anti-PD-1) treatment. The receptors come from a person aged 35 to 85 with oral cavity squamous cell carcinoma. The CDR3 runs from the conserved cysteine through the conserved F or W. Fields, in order: J gene, V gene, D gene, clone size, CDR3 protein, CDR3 DNA. The D gene is left open where the match is weak. Expanded clones are given a class, and other clones once, few, many or no size at all.

>TRBJ2-7|TRBV30|-|-
CAWSRVSHEQYF
TGTGCCTGGAGCCGGGTAAGCCACGAGCAGTACTTC
>TRBJ2-2|TRBV7-9|-|few
CASSLKYLNTGELFF
TGTGCCAGCAGCTTAAAATACTTGAACACCGGGGAGCTGTTTTTT
>TRBJ2-2|TRBV10-1|-|once
CASSEARTGELFF
TGCGCCAGCTCCGAGGCTAGGACCGGGGAGCTGTTTTTT
>TRBJ1-5|TRBV6-1|TRBD1|-
CASSEAGGTGNQPQHF
TGTGCCAGCAGTGAAGCCGGGGGGACAGGTAATCAGCCCCAGCATTTT
>TRBJ1-2|TRBV10-2|TRBD1|few
CASRDRDSGPRDTF
TGCGCCAGCAGGGACCGGGACAGCGGGCCGCGGGACACCTTC
>TRBJ1-5|TRBV19|-|once
CASSQQRNQPQHF
TGTGCCAGTAGCCAACAGAGAAATCAGCCCCAGCATTTT
>TRBJ2-7|TRBV10-2|-|few
CASSLVWVYEQYF
TGCGCCAGCAGTCTCGTATGGGTATACGAGCAGTACTTC
>TRBJ2-2|TRBV7-3|-|-
CASSITGELFF
TGTGCCAGCAGCATTACCGGGGAGCTGTTTTTT
>TRBJ1-1|TRBV27|-|-
CASSFRGTNTEAFF
TGTGCCAGCAGTTTCCGGGGGACCAACACTGAAGCTTTCTTT
>TRBJ2-1|TRBV9|TRBD1|-
CASSSGQGRYNEQFF
TGTGCCAGCAGCTCGGGACAGGGGCGCTACAATGAGCAGTTCTTC
>TRBJ2-5|TRBV6-6|TRBD1|-
CASSRDRGQGETQYF
TGTGCCAGCAGTCGGGACAGGGGGCAGGGAGAGACCCAGTACTTC
>TRBJ1-1|TRBV4-2|TRBD1|few
CASSEATLDRDPKSFF
TGTGCCAGCAGCGAAGCAACCTTGGACAGGGATCCCAAGTCTTTCTTT
>TRBJ2-6|TRBV2|-|once
CASSDRRDFSGANVLTF
TGTGCCAGCAGTGATCGGCGGGACTTCTCTGGGGCCAACGTCCTGACTTTC
>TRBJ2-2|TRBV11-2|TRBD1|-
CASSFGTGLIIGGELFF
TGTGCCAGCAGCTTTGGGACAGGGCTAATAATTGGCGGGGAGCTGTTTTTT
>TRBJ1-1|TRBV19|-|few
CASSIDAGMATEAFF
TGTGCCAGTAGTATAGATGCAGGGATGGCCACTGAAGCTTTCTTT
>TRBJ1-5|TRBV30|-|-
CAWSVLGSGQPQHF
TGTGCCTGGAGTGTACTGGGGTCCGGGCAGCCCCAGCATTTT
>TRBJ2-3|TRBV5-4|TRBD2|-
CASRPGGEDTQYF
TGTGCCAGCAGGCCCGGGGGGGAAGATACGCAGTATTTT
>TRBJ2-7|TRBV7-9|TRBD1|-
CASSFRQGSFYEQYF
TGTGCCAGCAGCTTCCGACAGGGGAGCTTTTACGAGCAGTACTTC
>TRBJ2-3|TRBV7-2|TRBD2|-
CASSPRLARSTDTQYF
TGTGCCAGCAGCCCAAGACTAGCACGGTCCACAGATACGCAGTATTTT
>TRBJ2-7|TRBV7-9|-|-
CASSPSGWIYEQYF
TGTGCCAGCAGCCCCTCGGGGTGGATCTACGAGCAGTACTTC
>TRBJ2-7|TRBV5-1|TRBD1|-
CASSLIAEASGQGSYEQYF
TGCGCCAGCAGCTTGATAGCTGAGGCCTCGGGACAGGGATCCTACGAGCAGTACTTC
>TRBJ2-7|TRBV29-1|-|-
CSVAWTAYEQYF
TGCAGCGTCGCTTGGACAGCCTACGAGCAGTACTTC
>TRBJ2-5|TRBV6-6|-|-
CASSPGGETQYF
TGTGCCAGCAGCCCAGGTGGGGAGACCCAGTACTTC
>TRBJ2-7|TRBV7-6|TRBD1|-
CASGTGRHEQYF
TGTGCCAGCGGGACAGGGCGCCACGAGCAGTACTTC
>TRBJ2-1|TRBV7-9|-|-
CASSLLGLSYNEQFF
TGTGCCAGCAGCTTACTGGGTCTTTCCTACAATGAGCAGTTCTTC
>TRBJ1-5|TRBV21-1|-|-
CASSKPSVFVRGSQPQHF
TGTGCCAGCAGCAAACCTTCAGTATTCGTCAGGGGCAGCCAGCCCCAGCATTTT
>TRBJ2-5|TRBV25-1|-|-
CASSRRTGETQYF
TGTGCCAGCAGTAGGAGGACTGGGGAGACCCAGTACTTC
>TRBJ2-3|TRBV6-1|-|-
CASPEAAGGADTQYF
TGTGCCAGCCCAGAAGCGGCCGGGGGCGCAGATACGCAGTATTTT
>TRBJ1-5|TRBV2|-|-
CASRRQVTSNQPQHF
TGTGCCAGCAGGAGACAGGTTACCTCCAATCAGCCCCAGCATTTT
>TRBJ2-3|TRBV4-1|TRBD2|once
CASSQGSQAGVRNTQYF
TGCGCCAGCAGCCAAGGTTCACAAGCGGGAGTTAGGAATACGCAGTATTTT
>TRBJ2-1|TRBV6-5|TRBD1|-
CASRSWTGGSAEQFF
TGTGCCAGCAGATCCTGGACAGGGGGTTCCGCTGAGCAGTTCTTC
>TRBJ1-5|TRBV19|TRBD1|-
CASTQGGKGRNQPQHF
TGTGCCAGTACCCAGGGGGGGAAGGGGCGCAATCAGCCCCAGCATTTT
>TRBJ2-7|TRBV6-5|TRBD1|-
CASSLTTGQGREQYF
TGTGCCAGCAGTCTTACAACGGGACAGGGACGCGAGCAGTACTTC
>TRBJ1-2|TRBV30|-|-
CAWSPAGSYGYTF
TGTGCCTGGAGCCCTGCGGGGAGCTATGGCTACACCTTC
>TRBJ2-1|TRBV7-3|-|once
CASSLSQGGYNEQFF
TGTGCCAGCAGCTTAAGTCAGGGCGGTTACAATGAGCAGTTCTTC
>TRBJ2-5|TRBV11-2|TRBD2|-
CASSLRLAGEQETQYF
TGTGCCAGCAGCTTACGACTAGCGGGTGAACAAGAGACCCAGTACTTC
>TRBJ2-5|TRBV29-1|TRBD2|-
CSVLGGLETQYF
TGCAGCGTATTGGGGGGGTTAGAGACCCAGTACTTC
>TRBJ2-2|TRBV2|-|-
CASSDLVGIGELFF
TGTGCCAGCAGTGATCTCGTGGGTATCGGGGAGCTGTTTTTT
>TRBJ2-7|TRBV11-3|-|-
CASSFGGRTYEQYF
TGTGCCAGCAGCTTTGGGGGCCGTACCTACGAGCAGTACTTC
>TRBJ1-1|TRBV7-2|-|once
CASSLAPGMNTEAFF
TGTGCCAGCAGCTTAGCCCCAGGCATGAACACTGAAGCTTTCTTT
>TRBJ2-1|TRBV2|TRBD2|-
CASSESLAGVGEQFF
TGTGCCAGCAGTGAATCGCTAGCGGGGGTAGGTGAGCAGTTCTTC
>TRBJ1-1|TRBV28|-|-
CASSSWDEAFF
TGTGCCAGCAGTTCGTGGGACGAAGCTTTCTTT
>TRBJ1-1|TRBV11-2|-|-
CASSRLLWAASATEAFF
TGTGCCAGCAGCCGACTCTTGTGGGCAGCATCCGCCACTGAAGCTTTCTTT
>TRBJ2-6|TRBV2|-|-
CASTTNSGANVLTF
TGTGCCAGCACCACGAACTCTGGGGCCAACGTCCTGACTTTC
>TRBJ1-5|TRBV30|-|-
CAWKGTGNQPQHF
TGTGCCTGGAAAGGGACGGGCAATCAGCCCCAGCATTTT
>TRBJ2-7|TRBV7-9|-|-
CASSHLTATYEQYF
TGTGCCAGCAGCCACCTGACAGCCACCTACGAGCAGTACTTC
>TRBJ1-6|TRBV5-4|-|-
CASSWDIYSYNSPLHF
TGTGCCAGCAGCTGGGACATCTACTCCTATAATTCACCCCTCCACTTT
>TRBJ1-2|TRBV27|-|-
CASRPGVVGGYTF
TGTGCCAGCAGACCAGGGGTTGTAGGTGGCTACACCTTC
>TRBJ1-1|TRBV6-1|-|-
CASSLRAPADAFF
TGTGCCAGCAGTCTCCGGGCCCCGGCGGACGCTTTCTTT
>TRBJ2-5|TRBV9|TRBD2|-
CASSVVGAGVSKETQYF
TGTGCCAGCAGCGTGGTGGGAGCGGGAGTCTCAAAAGAGACCCAGTACTTC
>TRBJ2-7|TRBV19|-|few
CASSIFEDGLYEQYF
TGTGCCAGTAGTATTTTCGAGGACGGGCTCTACGAGCAGTACTTC
>TRBJ1-4|TRBV2|-|-
CASSDEEMANEKLFF
TGTGCCAGCAGTGATGAGGAGATGGCTAATGAAAAACTGTTTTTT
>TRBJ1-5|TRBV5-1|-|-
CASSPGAGSNQPQHF
TGCGCCAGCAGCCCAGGGGCGGGGAGCAATCAGCCCCAGCATTTT
>TRBJ2-2|TRBV2|-|-
CASRRGVANTGELFF
TGTGCCAGCCGGAGGGGGGTTGCGAACACCGGGGAGCTGTTTTTT
>TRBJ2-2|TRBV6-1|TRBD2|-
CASSGGLAGVGELFF
TGTGCCAGCAGTGGGGGACTAGCGGGAGTCGGGGAGCTGTTTTTT
>TRBJ2-2|TRBV6-1|-|few
CASSVEGGVTGELFF
TGTGCCAGCAGTGTAGAGGGGGGAGTCACCGGGGAGCTGTTTTTT
>TRBJ2-7|TRBV7-9|-|-
CASSLGRLSYEQYF
TGTGCCAGCAGCTTAGGACGGCTTTCCTACGAGCAGTACTTC